The T cell receptor beta chain under discussion was sequenced for a study of cytomegalovirus exposure and HLA in healthy donors. Findings of the study overall: In a later analysis, at a false discovery rate of 0.05, 17,000 or so TCR beta sequences matched HLA alleles.

This clone was counted a single time. As yet, its antigen is unknown. Both 60 Vbeta primers and 13 Jbeta primers went into the PCR. The table came from immunoSEQ multiplex PCR; TCRdb's copy has only in-frame clones and leaves some out. The sample carries roughly 150,000 clones, approximately 85% recorded once. Unrecorded immune exposure was likely among donors, who were nominally healthy when sampled. This CDR3 is 14 amino acids long. The chain is built from TRBV21-1 and TRBJ2-1; the table's D call of TRBD2 was not tested on the DNA. TRBV21-1 is deemed a pseudogene. The sequence was obtained from a woman aged 18-29 years in good health and CMV-seronegative. The specimen was PBMCs. CDR3 amino acids: CASRGLAGFGEQFF. DNA of the CDR3: TGTGCCAGCCGGGGGCTAGCGGGATTCGGGGAGCAGTTCTTC.